This T cell receptor (beta chain) originates from a study of CD8+ T cells in alopecia areata. Study background: Those patients who were treated received oral tofacitinib, which was given at 5 to 10 mg twice daily for moderate-to-severe alopecia areata.

Trimming pared 0 bases from V and 5 bases from J, leaving 10 bases between. This CDR3 comprises 13 residues. The germline V gene has CDR1 GTSNPN and CDR2 SVGIG (reference sequence). As the sequencing template, cDNA was produced by extracting RNA and reverse transcribing it. Profiled with immunoSEQ multiplex PCR; TCRdb holds only in-frame clones, not every one. This sample has around 120,000 clones, with more than 30% found just once. Individuals with alopecia areata gave both lesional scalp punch biopsies and peripheral blood for collection. The material sequenced was CD4+ T cells sorted from blood. The source of this sequence is a human donor with alopecia areata. The gene calls are TRBV30 and TRBJ1-1; D may be TRBD1 (5 bases). The CDR3 here is CAWSVLGATEAFF. The CDR3 coding sequence is TGTGCCTGGAGTGTGCTTGGGGCGACTGAAGCTTTCTTT.